This T cell receptor (beta chain) derives from a study of T cells in localized non-small cell lung cancer. The CDR3 runs to 15 residues. The J segment lost 8 bases and the V segment lost 6 bases, leaving 7 bases of the junction unmatched. Germline V gives CDR1 SNHLY, CDR2 FYNNEI. The table came from immunoSEQ multiplex PCR; TCRdb's copy has only in-frame clones and leaves some out. The repertoire consists of about 26,000 clones, with approximately 86% occurring once and the leading ten covering around an eighth. The gene calls are TRBV2 and TRBJ1-6; 10 bases agree with TRBD1. The source was peripheral blood, collected before any cancer treatment. The sequence came from an older female donor with stage II squamous cell lung carcinoma. CDR3 sequence (DNA): TGTGCCAGCAGGGGAGCTGGGACAGGGGATTCACCCCTCCACTTT. As protein: CASRGAGTGDSPLHF.